This is a list of T cell receptor beta chains from one sample in a study of CD4 T cells in relation to SARS-CoV-2 and coronaviruses. Repertoires were generated with immunoSEQ multiplex PCR, while TCRdb's copy carries only in-frame clones and drops some. The data hold 25,000 to 30,000 clones, with approximately 80% observed a single time. Antigens for these TCRs are unknown. Specimen: CD4+ T cells from PBMCs, cultured in vitro. All receptors come from a human donor in good health. Both conserved end residues are part of each CDR3. The D gene is left open where the match is weak. Size tells how often a clone was seen (once, few, many) or the class of an expanded clone, and some rows leave it out.

.	.	TRBV19	TRBJ1-6	CASKERGGVSPLHF	TGTGCCAGTAAGGAGAGAGGGGGTGTATCACCCCTCCACTTT
.	.	TRBV11-2	TRBJ2-1	CASSSHRGGEQFF	TGTGCCAGCAGCTCTCATAGGGGCGGTGAGCAGTTCTTC
.	.	TRBV6-5	TRBJ1-1	CASSYGSGGSGGEAFF	TGTGCCAGCAGTTACGGGAGTGGAGGATCAGGAGGTGAAGCTTTCTTT
.	.	TRBV7-2	TRBJ1-2	CASSFGAGRGYTF	TGTGCCAGCAGCTTTGGGGCAGGGAGAGGCTACACCTTC
.	TRBD2	TRBV6-2/TRBV6-3	TRBJ2-3	CASSYWGGLAGPTDTQYF	TGTGCCAGCAGTTACTGGGGAGGGCTAGCGGGACCCACAGATACGCAGTATTTT
.	TRBD1	TRBV19	TRBJ1-2	CASSRTGGRGYTF	TGTGCCAGTAGCCGGACAGGGGGCAGAGGCTACACCTTC
.	TRBD1	TRBV4-2	TRBJ2-5	CASSQGQGTETQYF	TGTGCCAGCAGCCAAGGACAGGGAACAGAGACCCAGTACTTC
.	TRBD2	TRBV6-6	TRBJ2-6	CASSLGGTSVGANVLTF	TGTGCCAGCAGTCTCGGAGGGACTAGCGTTGGGGCCAACGTCCTGACTTTC
.	.	TRBV21-1	TRBJ2-5	CASSKALSNWLEPPGDQETQYF	TGTGCCAGCAGCAAAGCCTTATCAAACTGGTTAGAGCCTCCCGGGGACCAAGAGACCCAGTACTTC
.	.	TRBV7-9	TRBJ1-2	CASSRAYGYTF	TGTGCCAGCAGTAGGGCCTATGGCTACACCTTC
.	.	TRBV11-3	TRBJ2-3	CASSLARVSDTQYF	TGTGCCAGCAGCTTAGCAAGGGTCTCAGATACGCAGTATTTT
few	.	TRBV7-9	TRBJ1-2	CASSFQGTDGYTF	TGTGCCAGCAGCTTTCAGGGAACTGATGGCTACACCTTC
.	.	TRBV2	TRBJ2-5	CASSGTRRETQYF	TGTGCCAGCAGCGGGACTCGCCGGGAGACCCAGTACTTC
.	.	TRBV19	TRBJ2-5	CASSIDDETQYF	TGTGCCAGTAGTATAGATGACGAGACCCAGTACTTC
.	TRBD1	TRBV5-1	TRBJ2-2	CASRVTGGSTGELFF	TGCGCCAGCAGGGTCACAGGGGGCTCCACCGGGGAGCTGTTTTTT
.	.	TRBV13	TRBJ1-1	CASSLTGTSAFF	TGTGCCAGCAGCTTAACAGGGACATCAGCTTTCTTT
.	.	TRBV7-2	TRBJ1-3	CASSLAEQSSGNTIYF	TGTGCCAGCAGCTTAGCGGAACAGTCCTCTGGAAACACCATATATTTT
few	TRBD1	TRBV27	TRBJ1-2	CASSLGQAYGYTF	TGTGCCAGCAGCCTTGGACAGGCGTATGGCTACACCTTC
.	TRBD2	TRBV2	TRBJ2-1	CASTPGLAGGRNEQFF	TGTGCCAGCACACCGGGACTAGCGGGAGGGCGCAATGAGCAGTTCTTC
.	.	TRBV24-1	TRBJ1-5	CATSDSYNGTNSNQPQHF	TGTGCCACCAGTGACTCCTACAACGGGACAAATAGCAATCAGCCCCAGCATTTT
.	.	TRBV11-1	TRBJ2-1	CASSLRAGSYNEQFF	TGTGCCAGCAGCTTAAGGGCGGGATCCTACAATGAGCAGTTCTTC
.	.	TRBV2	TRBJ2-5	CASGLRSDAETQYF	TGTGCCAGCGGTCTAAGATCTGACGCGGAGACCCAGTACTTC
.	.	TRBV12-5	TRBJ2-3	CASGYRDTFTDTQYF	TGTGCTAGTGGATACCGGGACACCTTCACAGATACGCAGTATTTT
.	TRBD1	TRBV6-5	TRBJ2-3	CASRTGFSTDTQYF	TGTGCCAGCAGGACAGGGTTTAGCACAGATACGCAGTATTTT
.	.	TRBV5-1	TRBJ2-1	CASSLSGGERYNEQFF	TGCGCCAGCAGCCTCTCAGGGGGGGAAAGGTACAATGAGCAGTTCTTC
.	.	TRBV10-3	TRBJ1-3	CAISEPGSGNTIYF	TGTGCCATCAGTGAACCAGGGAGCGGAAACACCATATATTTT
few	.	TRBV3-1/TRBV3-2	TRBJ2-2	CASSQAAGTGELFF	TGTGCCAGCAGCCAAGCAGCAGGGACCGGGGAGCTGTTTTTT
.	.	TRBV7-2	TRBJ2-7	CASSLMREQYF	TGTGCCAGCAGCCTAATGAGGGAGCAGTACTTC
few	TRBD1	TRBV4-1	TRBJ1-3	CASSQAGQGSGNTIYF	TGCGCCAGCAGCCAAGCGGGACAGGGTTCTGGAAACACCATATATTTT
.	.	TRBV3-1/TRBV3-2	TRBJ1-4	CASSYGQVEKLFF	TGTGCCAGCAGCTATGGACAAGTAGAAAAACTGTTTTTT
.	.	TRBV11-2	TRBJ2-7	CASSLVSWDNYEQYF	TGTGCCAGCAGCTTAGTTTCGTGGGACAACTACGAGCAGTACTTC
once	.	TRBV19	TRBJ1-6	CASTRDSPGSPLHF	TGTGCCAGTACCCGGGACTCCCCAGGTTCACCCCTCCACTTT
.	TRBD2	TRBV5-1	TRBJ2-2	CASFSGGTNTGELFF	TGCGCCAGCTTCTCCGGGGGGACGAACACCGGGGAGCTGTTTTTT
once	.	TRBV27	TRBJ2-5	CASSLSRFYETQYF	TGTGCCAGCAGTTTAAGCAGATTTTATGAGACCCAGTACTTC
.	TRBD2	TRBV3-1/TRBV3-2	TRBJ2-5	CASETGGQETQYF	TGTGCCAGTGAAACGGGGGGTCAAGAGACCCAGTACTTC
.	.	TRBV10-3	TRBJ1-1	CAIKMGTMNTEAFF	TGTGCCATCAAGATGGGTACTATGAACACTGAAGCTTTCTTT
.	.	TRBV2	TRBJ1-1	CASSEGWPGGTEAFF	TGTGCCAGCAGTGAAGGTTGGCCCGGTGGGACTGAAGCTTTCTTT
.	.	TRBV2	TRBJ2-7	CASSEIEGLEQYF	TGTGCCAGCAGTGAAATTGAGGGGCTCGAGCAGTACTTC
.	.	TRBV6-2/TRBV6-3	TRBJ2-1	CASSYTRPWEQFF	TGTGCCAGCAGTTACACTAGACCGTGGGAGCAGTTCTTC
.	.	TRBV5-6	TRBJ2-1	CVSSLGWQYNEQFF	TGTGTCAGCAGCTTGGGTTGGCAGTACAATGAGCAGTTCTTC
few	.	TRBV10-2	TRBJ1-1	CASRALMAEAFF	TGCGCCAGCAGGGCCTTAATGGCTGAAGCTTTCTTT
.	TRBD2	TRBV5-8	TRBJ2-3	CASSLGLARPDTQYF	TGTGCCAGCAGCTTGGGACTAGCTAGGCCAGATACGCAGTATTTT
.	.	TRBV7-2	TRBJ2-7	CASTFWPGETYEQYF	TGTGCCAGCACCTTTTGGCCAGGGGAAACCTACGAGCAGTACTTC
.	.	TRBV7-2	TRBJ1-6	CASSLNNSPLHF	TGTGCCAGCAGCCTGAATAATTCACCCCTCCACTTT